These T cell receptor beta chains were read from a single sample in a study of T-cell reconstitution after alpha-beta-depleted transplantation in children. One entry per CDR3 protein results from TCRdb running MiXCR on the PCR reads. The sample yields a few hundred thousand distinct CDR3 sequences, roughly 10% seen once. The sequences come from PBMCs from the stem cell graft donor, collected from the stem cell graft. The receptors were gathered from a human donor who donated a stem cell graft to a child with acute lymphoblastic leukemia. Each CDR3 is given with its conserved first and last residue. The D gene is left open where the match is weak. The size field is filled for only some rows; it gives once, few, many or a size class.

TRBV20-1	TRBJ2-3	TRBD1	few	TGCAGTGCTACGTCCACGGACAGGGGCGGCGATACGCAGTATTTT	CSATSTDRGGDTQYF
TRBV29-1	TRBJ1-1	.	.	TGCGGCGTTGATTTGATTGGAGGAGGAGCTTTCTTT	CGVDLIGGGAFF
TRBV4-2	TRBJ2-7	.	.	TGTGCCAGCAGCCAAGCAGGGGGGAACTCCTACGAGCAGTACTTC	CASSQAGGNSYEQYF
TRBV12-3/TRBV12-4	TRBJ1-4	.	.	TGTGCCAGCAGGTCACAGGTGGGAAATGAAAAACTGTTTTTT	CASRSQVGNEKLFF
TRBV5-4	TRBJ2-1	.	.	TGTGCCAGCAGCTTGGGTGGGGGGGCCGTGGATGAGCAGTTCTTC	CASSLGGGAVDEQFF
TRBV5-6	TRBJ2-2	.	few	TGTGCCAGCAGCTATAACGACAGGGAGGTCGGGGAGCTGTTTTTT	CASSYNDREVGELFF
TRBV15	TRBJ1-4	.	.	TGTGCCACCAGCAGAGATCTTGTTGGCGCAAGGGAAAAACTGTTTTTT	CATSRDLVGAREKLFF
TRBV11-2	TRBJ1-2	.	.	TGTGCCGGAGGGGGGGCGGGTGGCTACACCTTC	CAGGGAGGYTF
TRBV16	TRBJ1-5	.	.	TGTGCCAGCAGCCTGGGGGTAGGCCTACCGAGCAATCAGCCCCAGCATTTT	CASSLGVGLPSNQPQHF
TRBV3-1	TRBJ2-3	TRBD2	.	TGTGCCAGCAGCGAGACTAGCCCAATAACAGATACGCAGTATTTT	CASSETSPITDTQYF
TRBV7-6	TRBJ1-1	.	.	TGTGCCAGCAGCTCGGACAGTAACACTGAAGCTTTCTTT	CASSSDSNTEAFF
TRBV11-2	TRBJ1-1	.	.	TGTGCCAGCAGCTTAGAAGGGGTCCTGAACACTGAAGCTTTCTTT	CASSLEGVLNTEAFF
TRBV4-1	TRBJ2-1	.	few	TGCGCCAGCAGCCAAGAACAAGCTTACAATGAGCAGTTCTTC	CASSQEQAYNEQFF
TRBV10-1	TRBJ2-1	.	many	TGCGCCAGCAGTGAAAGGAGGGTCGACAATGAGCAGTTCTTC	CASSERRVDNEQFF
TRBV5-1	TRBJ2-1	TRBD1	few	TGCGCCAGCAGCTTGGCCGGGACAGTCCGCGCTGAGCAGTTCTTC	CASSLAGTVRAEQFF
TRBV7-8	TRBJ1-1	.	.	TGTGCCAGCAGCTTCGAAGGGGCGAGGGGCACTGAAGCTTTCTTT	CASSFEGARGTEAFF
TRBV21-1	TRBJ2-5	.	few	TGTGCCAGCAGCCCCCAGCGTCACCGAATTATGGGTGAGACCCAGTACTTC	CASSPQRHRIMGETQYF
TRBV20-1	TRBJ2-1	.	.	TGCAGTGCTAGGGAAAGTGGGGGGCCAAATATCGATGAGCAGTTCTTC	CSARESGGPNIDEQFF
TRBV5-1	TRBJ2-5	.	.	TGCGCCAGCAGCAGCGACAGGACCTTGGAGACCCAGTACTTC	CASSSDRTLETQYF
TRBV12-3/TRBV12-4	TRBJ1-2	TRBD1	many	TGTGCCAGCAGTGTAGGGACCGACAGGGCGTATGGCTACACCTTC	CASSVGTDRAYGYTF
TRBV5-1	TRBJ1-1	.	.	TGCGCCAGCAGCTTGGCCCCAGTGGAGGGGACTGAAGCTTTCTTT	CASSLAPVEGTEAFF
TRBV20-1	TRBJ2-1	.	many	TGCAGTGCTAGAGGCCAGAGCTCCTACAATGAGCAGTTCTTC	CSARGQSSYNEQFF
TRBV7-8	TRBJ2-1	TRBD2	.	TGTGCCAGCAGCTACAGACTAGCGGGGGGGTACAATGAGCAGTTCTTC	CASSYRLAGGYNEQFF
TRBV29-1	TRBJ1-1	.	.	TGCAGCGTCGCCAGGTGGGATACTGGGGCTGAAGCTTTCTTT	CSVARWDTGAEAFF
TRBV18	TRBJ2-2	TRBD2	.	TGTGCCAGCTCACCACCGGGACTAGAATCGACCGGGGAGCTGTTTTTT	CASSPPGLESTGELFF
TRBV7-2	TRBJ1-1	TRBD1	once	TGTGCCAGCAGCGGAAGACAGGGGCTGAACACTGAAGCTTTCTTT	CASSGRQGLNTEAFF
TRBV12-3/TRBV12-4	TRBJ1-1	.	.	TGTGCCAGCAGTCCCAACCCGGGCATGAACACTGAAGCTTTCTTT	CASSPNPGMNTEAFF
TRBV27	TRBJ2-3	.	.	TGTGCCAGCAGTGTGACTCAAACCGCTAGCACAGATACGCAGTATTTT	CASSVTQTASTDTQYF
TRBV10-3	TRBJ1-2	TRBD1	.	TGTGCCAGCTGGAGACAGGGATCCGATGGCTACACCTTC	CASWRQGSDGYTF
TRBV6-2/TRBV6-3	TRBJ1-2	.	few	TGTGCCACTCGGAAGGTCAGCTATGGCTACACCTTC	CATRKVSYGYTF
TRBV27	TRBJ2-5	.	.	TGTGCCAGCAGTCCCTTGAGACCTAACTCCGGCCCCACCCAGTACTTC	CASSPLRPNSGPTQYF
TRBV2	TRBJ2-1	TRBD1	once	TGTGCCAGTCAGGGGGCCCGGACATGGGACAATGAGCAGTTCTTC	CASQGARTWDNEQFF
TRBV11-2	TRBJ1-3	.	.	TGTGCCAGCAGCTTGGCCAGGGTCCCAGGAAACACCATATATTTT	CASSLARVPGNTIYF
TRBV6-1	TRBJ1-2	.	few	TGTGCCAGCAGTCAACGGAACCTTTATGGCTACACCTTC	CASSQRNLYGYTF
TRBV7-2	TRBJ1-5	TRBD1	few	TGTGCCAGCAGCTTAGCCGGGACAGATAATCAGCCCCAGCATTTT	CASSLAGTDNQPQHF
TRBV12-3/TRBV12-4	TRBJ2-5	.	many	TGTGCCAGCAGTTTAGGGGGAACCATGCAAGAGACCCAGTACTTC	CASSLGGTMQETQYF
TRBV7-2	TRBJ2-3	.	many	TGTGCCAGCAGCTCATTACAGGGGGGGACAGATACGCAGTATTTT	CASSSLQGGTDTQYF
TRBV19	TRBJ2-7	TRBD2	.	TGTGCCAGTAGTCGTCTAGCGGGCTACGAGCAGTACTTC	CASSRLAGYEQYF
TRBV12-3/TRBV12-4	TRBJ1-5	.	many	TGTGCCAGCAGCTTAAACAACGGCTACAATCAGCCCCAGCATTTT	CASSLNNGYNQPQHF
TRBV20-1	TRBJ1-3	.	.	TGCAGTGCTAGTGGCTCGGGCTCTGGAAACACCATATATTTT	CSASGSGSGNTIYF
TRBV5-1	TRBJ2-1	.	few	TGCGCCAGCAGCTTGGCAGGGGTGAATGAGCAGTTCTTC	CASSLAGVNEQFF
TRBV7-9	TRBJ1-2	.	.	TGTGCCAGCAGCTTAGTTCCCGGACCTAACTATGGCTACACCTTC	CASSLVPGPNYGYTF
TRBV7-2	TRBJ1-1	TRBD1	.	TGTGCCAGCAGCTCATCTGACAGGGGTACTTTCTTT	CASSSSDRGTFF
TRBV15	TRBJ1-5	.	.	TGTGCCACCAGCAGAGATCTTCGGGGACGGTTCAATCAGCCCCAGCATTTT	CATSRDLRGRFNQPQHF
TRBV3-1	TRBJ1-3	.	.	TGTGCCAGCAGCCAAGATGGGACCAGCTCTGGAAACACCATATATTTT	CASSQDGTSSGNTIYF
TRBV6-1	TRBJ1-1	.	few	TGTGCCAGCTTTGCCGGGCCTCCGGGACATTTGACTGAAGCTTTCTTT	CASFAGPPGHLTEAFF
TRBV15	TRBJ2-5	.	few	TGTGCCACCAGCAGAGATCGAGCGGATCTAGGCTTC	CATSRDRADLGF
TRBV6-1	TRBJ2-1	TRBD2	few	TGTGCCAGCAGTGAAAGTAGCGGGGGGGCCAATGAGCAGTTCTTC	CASSESSGGANEQFF
TRBV5-1	TRBJ2-5	.	.	TGCGCCAGCAGCTTGGCAACAGAAGGGGAGACCCAGTACTTC	CASSLATEGETQYF
TRBV20-1	TRBJ1-1	.	few	TGCAGTGCGCTCAACAGCATGAACACTGAAGCTTTCTTT	CSALNSMNTEAFF
TRBV20-1	TRBJ2-1	.	few	TGCAGTGCTAGAGATCGAACTTCTAGCGTCTTCAGTGAGCAGTTCTTC	CSARDRTSSVFSEQFF
TRBV6-5	TRBJ1-5	TRBD1	many	TGTGCCAGCAGTTACTCGACAGGGTTCGGTCAGCCCCAGCATTTT	CASSYSTGFGQPQHF
TRBV10-1	TRBJ2-3	.	many	TGCGCCAGCAGTGGGGAGAACACAGATACGCAGTATTTT	CASSGENTDTQYF
TRBV29-1	TRBJ2-1	TRBD2	many	TGCAGCGTTGACCGGGGGGGGATTTACAATGAGCAGTTCTTC	CSVDRGGIYNEQFF
TRBV4-2	TRBJ1-2	TRBD1	.	TGTGCCAGCAGCCCAAAGGAGAGACAGGGCGGGTATGGCTACACCTTC	CASSPKERQGGYGYTF
TRBV20-1	TRBJ2-5	TRBD2	few	TGCAGTGCTAGTCCCGTAGAGGCGACTAGCGGGGGACTCCAAGAGACCCAGTACTTC	CSASPVEATSGGLQETQYF
TRBV11-2	TRBJ1-2	.	.	TGTGCCAGCAGCTTGGGTGGGGACGCCAACTATGGCTACACCTTC	CASSLGGDANYGYTF